The 27 T cell receptor beta chains below were found in one sample sequenced in a study of blood T cell repertoires in COVID-19 (dated by TCRdb to about 2020). The library was built by means of the immunoSEQ multiplex PCR assay. Drawn from immuneACCESS, this table holds only the in-frame rearrangements with V and J called that TCRdb kept. Clones are partly lost; checked studies trace under half to an unresolved V gene and leave the rest unexplained. This sample comprises about 180,000 clones, approximately 80% of them detected only once. Roughly 14% of the sample is taken by the ten largest. The sequencing input was PBMCs or T cells enriched from blood (not recorded which). The source of these receptors is a man between 60 and 75 years old who had been exposed to COVID-19.

The gene calls are TRBV9 and TRBJ1-3; 8 bases align to TRBD1. V dropped 3 bases and J dropped 4; count of bases not matched to a gene: 6. From germline, CDR1 is SGDLS and CDR2 YYNGEE. This CDR3 has 15 residues. As DNA, the CDR3 is TGTGCCAGCAGCGCGATGACAGGGGACGGAAACACCATATATTTT. Translating it yields CASSAMTGDGNTIYF.

V is TRBV19 and J is TRBJ2-7; D not resolved. V lost 3 bases, J lost 8 bases, and 11 bases lay in between. From germline, CDR1 is LNHDA and CDR2 SQIVND (reference sequence). The CDR3 spans 12 residues. The CDR3 loop is CASSMIGEKQYF. For the CDR3, the DNA is TGTGCCAGTAGTATGATCGGTGAGAAGCAGTACTTC.

The gene calls are TRBV9 and TRBJ2-7; TRBD2 agrees at 8 bases. There are 16 residues in the CDR3. Unmatched junction bases numbered 12, after V lost 0 bases and J lost 7 bases. CDR1 is SGDLS, CDR2 YYNGEE, per germline. The CDR3 nucleotides read TGTGCCAGCAGCGTAGGGCCAGCGGGAGTTGTAGGGGAGCAGTACTTC. It is translated as CASSVGPAGVVGEQYF.

The chain employs TRBV5-1 and TRBJ2-1; 14 bases match TRBD2. Germline assignment: CDR1 SGHRS and CDR2 YFSETQ. CDR3 length: 15 amino acids. J lost 10 bases, V lost 2 bases, and 5 bases had no gene match. The CDR3 nucleotides are TGCGCCAGCAGCTTCGGACTAGCGGGGGGTAGGGAGCAGTTCTTC. It yields the protein CASSFGLAGGREQFF.

The chain combines TRBV10-1 with TRBJ2-2; TRBD1 might be the D (5 bases). CDR3 length equals 15 residues. Germline lookup yields CDR1 WNHNN and CDR2 SYGVQD (reference sequence). Trimming removed 2 bases from V and 3 bases from J, with 10 bases in between. The CDR3: CASSEGARYTGELFF. The CDR3 DNA follows: TGCGCCAGCAGTGAGGGGGCTCGGTACACCGGGGAGCTGTTTTTT.

This chain connects TRBV6-2 or TRBV6-3 to TRBJ1-4; tentative D call: TRBD1 (5 bases). The CDR3 contains 14 residues. V lost 6 bases to trimming and J lost 0 bases, with 8 bases between them. Germline-derived CDR1 and CDR2 are MNHEY and SVGEGT. Written as DNA, the CDR3 is TGTGCCAGCAGCCGGACATCAACTAATGAAAAACTGTTTTTT. This encodes CASSRTSTNEKLFF.

This chain links TRBV5-6 with TRBJ1-3; D not certain. Germline CDR1 reads SGHDT; CDR2 reads YYEEEE. The CDR3 has 14 residues. Trimming cost V 2 bases and J 7 bases, with 13 bases left between them. The CDR3 is CASSLQTGGNTIYF. The CDR3 DNA is TGTGCCAGCAGCTTACAAACGGGAGGGAACACCATATATTTT.

The V gene is TRBV12-3 or TRBV12-4, the J gene TRBJ2-7; 9 bases align to TRBD1. This CDR3 is 13 amino acids long. After removal of 2 bases from V and 6 bases from J, the junction contained 2 bases not matched to a gene. The CDR3 loop reads CASSLMTGGEQYF. The CDR3 nucleotides are TGTGCCAGCAGTTTAATGACAGGGGGCGAGCAGTACTTC.

This clone came up a few times. The chain employs TRBV19 and TRBJ1-1, with 11 bases aligning to TRBD1. This CDR3 spans 12 amino acids. From germline, CDR1 is LNHDA and CDR2 SQIVND (reference sequence). The trim removed 5 bases at V and 10 bases at J, leaving 3 bases unmatched. The CDR3 protein is CASSADRGRAFF. Written as DNA, the CDR3 is TGTGCCAGTAGTGCGGACAGGGGGCGAGCTTTCTTT.

This clone was seen just once. The CDR3 bases are TGTGCCAGCAGTTTAGTTCCGGGGCAGCCCCAGCATTTT. Translating gives CASSLVPGQPQHF. The rearrangement links TRBV28 to TRBJ1-5; no clear D. V was shortened by 2 bases and J by 7 bases, with 9 bases between the two germline ends. CDR3 size: 13 residues. Germline loops: CDR1 MDHEN, CDR2 SYDVKM.

J is TRBJ2-7 and V is TRBV12-3 or TRBV12-4; D perhaps matches TRBD1 (5 bases). V was clipped by 7 bases and J by 3 bases, with 7 bases between them. The CDR3 covers 11 residues. DNA for the CDR3: TGTGCCAGCACCACAGGCTACGAGCAGTACTTC. This sequence encodes CASTTGYEQYF.

The chain is built from TRBV4-1 and TRBJ2-1, with D possibly TRBD2 on 5 matching bases. The CDR3 contains 15 residues. V lost 4 bases to trimming and J lost 0 bases, with 10 bases between them. Germline assignment: CDR1 MGHRA and CDR2 YSYEKL. CDR3 amino acids: CASSLGVTSYNEQFF. CDR3 nucleotides: TGCGCCAGCAGCCTCGGGGTGACCTCCTACAATGAGCAGTTCTTC.

The CDR3 coding sequence is TGCGCCATGGGGGGAACTAGCGGGGCCTACGAGCAGTACTTC. It specifies CAMGGTSGAYEQYF. The gene calls are TRBV10-1 and TRBJ2-7; 10 bases agree with TRBD2. The V gene's germline CDR1 is WNHNN and CDR2 SYGVQD (reference sequence). The CDR3 consists of 14 residues. Trimming took 10 bases from V and 2 from J; bases not matched to a gene: 8.

This chain links TRBV3-1 (or the pseudogene TRBV3-2) with TRBJ1-2; 7 positions match TRBD1. The V segment lost 0 bases and the J segment 6 bases; nucleotides outside the gene matches: 19. Per the germline V gene, CDR1 is LGHDT and CDR2 is YNNKEL (reference sequence). The CDR3 consists of 19 residues. In DNA, the CDR3 is TGTGCCAGCAGCCAAGAGGTTCGAAGCTGGACAGGCCTAATGGATGGCTACACCTTC. It yields the protein CASSQEVRSWTGLMDGYTF.

CDR3 coding DNA: TGTGCCATCAGTGAATACAGGGATTTTCTATCACCCCTCCACTTT. It encodes CAISEYRDFLSPLHF. The gene calls are TRBV10-3 and TRBJ1-6; possibly TRBD1 for D (6 bases). V was clipped by 3 bases and J by 10 bases, with 16 bases between them. Germline assignment: CDR1 ENHRY and CDR2 SYGVKD. This CDR3 spans 15 amino acids.

Of note for this clone: This may arise from a read error, as a much more abundant clone is one base away. The chain joins TRBV5-1 to TRBJ1-1, with a weak D call TRBD1 (5 bases). The V end lost 3 bases, the J end lost 4 bases, and 13 bases lay between the germline ends. CDR3 size: 14 residues. Germline V gene sequence: CDR1 SGHRS, CDR2 YFSETQ. Here the CDR3 reads CASSYDGGGTEAFF. The DNA of the CDR3 is TGCGCCAGCAGCTACGACGGGGGGGGCACTGAAGCTTTCTTT.

The chain is built from TRBV6-5 and TRBJ2-7; 7 positions match TRBD2. V was clipped by 6 bases and J by 2 bases; unmatched bases: 10. The length of the CDR3 is 15 residues. The germline V gene encodes CDR1 MNHEY and CDR2 SVGAGI. CDR3 DNA: TGTGCCAGCAGAAACCAGCGGGAACCAGCCTACGAGCAGTACTTC. It encodes CASRNQREPAYEQYF.

The rearrangement joins TRBV12-3 or TRBV12-4 to TRBJ1-2; maybe TRBD1 (6 bases). V lost 6 bases and J lost 4, with 9 bases in between. The CDR3 covers 12 residues. CDR3 loop: CASSQQGYGYTF. The DNA of the CDR3 is TGTGCCAGCAGCCAACAGGGCTATGGCTACACCTTC.

This clone was counted only a few times. V is TRBV3-1 (or the pseudogene TRBV3-2) and J is TRBJ2-7; 13 bases match TRBD2. The germline gives CDR1 LGHDT, CDR2 YNNKEL (reference sequence). The CDR3 runs to 18 residues. Trimming at V came to 4 bases and at J to 0 bases, leaving 9 bases not matched to a gene. CDR3 residues: CASSPKTSGRTSSYEQYF. CDR3 coding DNA: TGTGCCAGCAGCCCTAAGACTAGCGGGAGGACCTCCTCCTACGAGCAGTACTTC.

The chain links TRBV10-2 to TRBJ2-2; 10 nucleotides agree with TRBD2. From germline, CDR1 is WSHSY and CDR2 SAAADI. The CDR3 extends over 16 amino acids. The J segment lost 0 bases and the V segment lost 4 bases, leaving 2 bases of the junction unmatched. CDR3 bases: TGCGCCAGCAGTGGACTAGCGGGTACGAACACCGGGGAGCTGTTTTTT. As protein: CASSGLAGTNTGELFF.

This chain connects TRBV11-2 to TRBJ1-3, with 7 bases fitting TRBD1. Germline lookup yields CDR1 SGHAT and CDR2 FQNNGV. Trimming cost V 5 bases and J 7 bases; bases outside gene matches: 8. The CDR3 consists of 14 residues. DNA of the CDR3: TGTGCCAGCAGCCGACAGGGCCGGGGGAACACCATATATTTT. Translating gives CASSRQGRGNTIYF.

This chain joins TRBV27 and TRBJ1-3, with D unclear. V lost 5 bases to trimming and J lost 0 bases, with 20 bases between them. The CDR3 contains 18 residues. CDR1 and CDR2 (germline): MNHEY, SMNVEV (reference sequence). CDR3: CASSPNNRLTGSGNTIYF. CDR3 in DNA: TGTGCCAGCAGTCCAAACAACCGATTGACGGGCTCTGGAAACACCATATATTTT.

The CDR3 sequence: CASSPTGTGNEKLFF. CDR3 coding DNA: TGCGCCAGCAGCCCAACCGGGACAGGGAATGAAAAACTGTTTTTT. The chain carries TRBV4-1 and TRBJ1-4; 9 nucleotides align to TRBD1. The CDR3 is 15 amino acids. Trimming cost V 4 bases and J 5 bases; bases outside gene matches: 5. Germline assignment: CDR1 MGHRA and CDR2 YSYEKL.

In this sample, this clone turned up a few times. The chain combines TRBV19 with TRBJ1-2; the D is unclear. V lost 4 bases and J 3 bases, leaving 12 bases between the germline ends. CDR1 is LNHDA and CDR2 is SQIVND in the germline V gene (reference sequence). The CDR3 is 14 residues long. In DNA, the CDR3 is TGTGCCAGTAGTAACCCGGCCCAGGACTATGGCTACACCTTC. Its translation: CASSNPAQDYGYTF.

V usage is TRBV11-3 and J usage is TRBJ2-1; perhaps TRBD1 as D (5 bases). The CDR3 sequence is 16 residues long. V shed 0 bases and J shed 0 bases, with 9 bases lying between them. Germline V CDR1 and CDR2: SGHNT, YENEEA. CDR3 nucleotides: TGTGCCAGCAGCTTAGAAGGGGATCTCTCCTACAATGAGCAGTTCTTC. Translated: CASSLEGDLSYNEQFF.

This clone was counted many times. The chain is built from TRBV19 and TRBJ1-2; tentatively, D is TRBD1 (6 bases). This CDR3 contains 13 residues. Germline CDR1 and CDR2: LNHDA and SQIVND (reference sequence). Trimming cost V 3 bases and J 4 bases, with 9 bases left between them. CDR3 sequence (DNA): TGTGCCAGTAGTATTTCAGGGGCCTATGGCTACACCTTC. Its translation is CASSISGAYGYTF.

The chain has TRBV27 and TRBJ2-3; TRBD2 aligns across 12 bases. With V trimmed by 0 bases and J by 6 bases, 10 bases remained unmatched. Germline assignment: CDR1 MNHEY and CDR2 SMNVEV (reference sequence). The length of the CDR3 is 18 residues. The CDR3 DNA reads as TGTGCCAGCAGTTTATCGGGGGCTAGCGGGAGGGCCAGGGATACGCAGTATTTT. It specifies CASSLSGASGRARDTQYF.